This T cell receptor beta chain was observed in a study of naive and memory T cell subsets. Study results and limitations: Naive and memory subsets had different power law exponents for TCR abundance.

Trimming took 3 bases from V and 4 from J; bases not matched to a gene: 17. The CDR3 is 18 residues long. From germline, CDR1 is SQVTM and CDR2 ANQGSEA. About this clonotype itself: What it binds is unknown. A much larger clonotype is one base distant, so this may be a read error.

Four subsets defined by CD45RA and CD27 were sorted after CD3, CD4, CD8 and live/dead staining. Two oligonucleotides, mixed equimolar, formed the beta constant-region primer covering TRBC1 and TRBC2. Nested alpha and beta constant-region primers with the SP2 primer drove four PCR rounds on ligated cDNA. A 12-nucleotide UMI and the SP2 primer were added to the cDNA 3' end by oligonucleotide ligation. TCRdb independently ran MiXCR on the UMI-ligation and nested PCR reads; one entry per CDR3 protein. The sample includes 95,000 to 150,000 distinct CDR3 sequences, about 36% of them seen just once. This clonotype was obtained from a human donor in good health. The source material was central memory CD4+ T cells from blood. The chain uses TRBV29-1 and TRBJ2-1; 8 bases map to TRBD2. As DNA, the CDR3 is TGCAGCGTTGATGCCCCGGTCGGGACTAGTCGGGTTTACAATGAGCAGTTCTTC. Translation: CSVDAPVGTSRVYNEQFF.